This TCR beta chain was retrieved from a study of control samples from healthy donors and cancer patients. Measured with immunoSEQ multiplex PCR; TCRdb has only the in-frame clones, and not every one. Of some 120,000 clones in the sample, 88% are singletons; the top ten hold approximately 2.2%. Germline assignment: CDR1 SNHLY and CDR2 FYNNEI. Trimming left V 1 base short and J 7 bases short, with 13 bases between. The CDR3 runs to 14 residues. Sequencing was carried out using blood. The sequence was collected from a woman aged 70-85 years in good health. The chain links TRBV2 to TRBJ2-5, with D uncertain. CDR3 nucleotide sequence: TGTGCCAGCAGTGAAGGGCGCCCGGTGGGGACCCAGTACTTC. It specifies CASSEGRPVGTQYF. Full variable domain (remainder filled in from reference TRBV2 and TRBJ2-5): EPEVTQTPSHQVTQMGQEVILRCVPISNHLYFYWYRQILGQKVEFLVSFYNNEISEKSEIFDDQFSVERPDGSNFTLKIRSTKLEDSAMYFCASSEGRPVGTQYFGPGTRLLVL.